This T cell receptor beta chain was identified in a study of cytomegalovirus exposure and HLA in healthy donors. General observations from the study: A later analysis found most CMV-associated TCR beta chains apparently HLA-restricted.

V was cut by 10 bases and J by 5 bases, with 23 bases left in between. Germline CDR1 LNHDA, CDR2 SQIVND (reference sequence). The CDR3 sequence is 15 residues long. Points on this clone: Its antigen is unidentified.

13 Jbeta primers and 60 Vbeta primers were used for the PCR. Method: immunoSEQ multiplex PCR; TCRdb's copy keeps in-frame clones and lacks some. The table lists more than 85,000 clones, 55% to 75% of them singletons. Sequencing used PBMCs. This clonotype originated in a woman between 45 and 60 years old in good health and CMV-seropositive. V usage is TRBV19 and J usage is TRBJ2-5; tentatively, D is TRBD2 (7 bases). Here the CDR3 reads CATNPQGRARETQYF. The CDR3 DNA reads TGTGCCACGAACCCCCAGGGGAGGGCCAGGGAGACCCAGTACTTC.